Here is one T cell receptor beta chain with its context. Its specificity is unknown. TCRdb analysed the reads with MiXCR anew, one entry per CDR3 protein. The sample shows roughly 760,000 distinct CDR3 sequences, roughly 35% of them seen only once. CDR1 is SEHNR and CDR2 is FQNEAQ in the germline V gene (reference sequence). The CDR3 contains 14 residues. V lost 7 bases and J 4 bases, leaving 14 bases between the germline ends. The data are from a study of T cell repertoires in cytomegalovirus infection. Study outcomes and limitations: Ex vivo responses were dominated by HLA-C-restricted CMV-specific TCR beta clonotypes.

The sample comprised PBMCs. V usage is TRBV7-9 and J usage is TRBJ1-3; D not resolved. The receptor comes from a human donor in good health (CMV status not recorded). Some clones in this sample may be carry-over from other donors' samples. The CDR3 protein is CASKAGDSGNTIYF. For the CDR3, the DNA is TGTGCCAGCAAGGCTGGTGACTCCGGAAACACCATATATTTT.